A selection of T cell receptor beta chains follows, all from one sample in a study of T cell responses to AZD1222 COVID-19 vaccine. Data came from immunoSEQ multiplex PCR; TCRdb stores just in-frame clones and leaves some out. The sample lists around 71,000 clones, roughly 80% occurring once. The sample in question was peripheral blood, obtained on day 0 of AZD1222 vaccination. All receptors derive from an adult in good health. CDR3s include the opening cysteine and the closing phenylalanine or tryptophan. The D gene is left open where the match is weak. The size entry is marked missing in some rows and otherwise reads once, few, many or a size class.

abundance	v_gene	j_gene	d_gene	CDR3aa	CDR3nt
NA	TRBV11-2	TRBJ1-6	NA	CASSFGGQNSPLHF	TGTGCCAGCAGCTTCGGGGGGCAAAATTCACCCCTCCACTTT
NA	TRBV3-1/TRBV3-2	TRBJ2-6	NA	CASSRAGVRTGANVLTF	TGTGCCAGCAGCCGGGCAGGGGTGAGGACTGGGGCCAACGTCCTGACTTTC
NA	TRBV5-1	TRBJ2-2	TRBD2	CASRPRDYYTGELFF	TGCGCCAGCAGACCCCGGGACTACTACACCGGGGAGCTGTTTTTT
NA	TRBV7-8	TRBJ1-6	NA	CASSLATSDFYNSPLHF	TGTGCCAGCAGCTTAGCCACTTCGGACTTCTATAATTCACCCCTCCACTTT
NA	TRBV5-6	TRBJ1-6	TRBD1	CASSFGTGFNSPLHF	TGTGCCAGCAGCTTCGGGACAGGGTTTAATTCACCCCTCCACTTT
NA	TRBV19	TRBJ1-1	TRBD1	CASGQGAITEAFF	TGTGCCAGTGGACAGGGGGCGATCACTGAAGCTTTCTTT
NA	TRBV5-4	TRBJ2-5	NA	CASSIQVQETQYF	TGTGCCAGCAGCATACAGGTTCAAGAGACCCAGTACTTC
NA	TRBV5-1	TRBJ2-5	TRBD2	CASSLGVGGRETQYF	TGCGCCAGCAGCTTGGGTGTGGGAGGGAGAGAGACCCAGTACTTC
few	TRBV7-2	TRBJ1-6	TRBD1	CASSLYRGNSPLHF	TGTGCCAGCAGCCTATACAGGGGTAATTCACCCCTCCACTTT
many	TRBV4-1	TRBJ1-5	NA	CASSQDRGAGQPQHF	TGCGCCAGCAGCCAAGATCGGGGGGCGGGTCAGCCCCAGCATTTT
NA	TRBV10-3	TRBJ1-6	NA	CAIRGTEYNSPLHF	TGTGCCATCAGGGGGACGGAATATAATTCACCCCTCCACTTT
NA	TRBV12-3/TRBV12-4	TRBJ2-3	TRBD2	CASSFGGAGTQYF	TGTGCCAGCAGTTTCGGGGGGGCCGGTACGCAGTATTTT
NA	TRBV3-1/TRBV3-2	TRBJ2-3	TRBD2	CASSQARGGTDTQYF	TGTGCCAGCAGCCAAGCCCGGGGGGGCACAGATACGCAGTATTTT
NA	TRBV10-3	TRBJ1-6	TRBD1	CAVQGAINSPLHF	TGTGCCGTACAGGGGGCAATTAATTCACCCCTCCACTTT
NA	TRBV24-1	TRBJ2-3	NA	CATGRPGTDTQYF	TGTGCCACCGGCCGGCCGGGCACAGATACGCAGTATTTT
NA	TRBV12-3/TRBV12-4	TRBJ2-7	TRBD1	CASSPGQYEQYF	TGTGCCAGCAGTCCGGGACAGTACGAGCAGTACTTC
NA	TRBV29-1	TRBJ1-5	TRBD1	CSVGGGDQPQHF	TGCAGCGTTGGAGGGGGCGACCAGCCCCAGCATTTT
NA	TRBV7-9	TRBJ2-3	NA	CASMSRADTQYF	TGTGCCAGCATGTCCAGGGCAGATACGCAGTATTTT
NA	TRBV4-3	TRBJ2-7	TRBD2	CASSQGAGLAGSSYEQYF	TGCGCCAGCAGCCAAGGGGCCGGGTTAGCGGGATCTTCTTACGAGCAGTACTTC
few	TRBV5-4	TRBJ1-2	NA	CASSLGVAAGGYTF	TGTGCCAGCAGCTTGGGAGTGGCCGCGGGGGGCTACACCTTC
NA	TRBV7-6	TRBJ2-1	NA	CASSLRQGPEQFF	TGTGCCAGCAGCTTAAGGCAGGGCCCTGAGCAGTTCTTC
NA	TRBV7-2	TRBJ2-5	TRBD2	CASSTGLAEETQYF	TGTGCCAGCAGCACCGGACTAGCGGAAGAGACCCAGTACTTC
once	TRBV29-1	TRBJ2-5	NA	CSVEDVTQETQYF	TGCAGCGTTGAAGACGTGACCCAAGAGACCCAGTACTTC
NA	TRBV3-1/TRBV3-2	TRBJ2-5	NA	CASSPIQETQYF	TGTGCCAGCAGCCCTATTCAAGAGACCCAGTACTTC
NA	TRBV7-9	TRBJ2-5	TRBD1	CASSLGQGVETQYF	TGTGCCAGCAGCTTAGGGCAGGGGGTAGAGACCCAGTACTTC
NA	TRBV7-2	TRBJ1-2	NA	CASSLYRANYGYTF	TGTGCCAGCAGCTTATACAGGGCCAACTATGGCTACACCTTC
once	TRBV19	TRBJ2-1	TRBD1	CASSLRTGEKAFF	TGTGCCAGTAGTCTTCGGACAGGGGAAAAGGCGTTCTTC
NA	TRBV5-5	TRBJ1-4	NA	CASTLAGAVKLFF	TGTGCCAGCACCCTGGCGGGGGCGGTAAAACTGTTTTTT
NA	TRBV4-1	TRBJ1-1	NA	CASSQVGLGPGNTEAFF	TGCGCCAGCAGCCAAGTGGGGTTGGGTCCAGGGAACACTGAAGCTTTCTTT
NA	TRBV19	TRBJ2-7	NA	CASSINSGTHNEQYF	TGTGCCAGTAGTATCAACTCCGGGACGCACAACGAGCAGTACTTC
NA	TRBV19	TRBJ2-7	TRBD1	CASSIWTGKNYEQYF	TGTGCCAGTAGTATATGGACAGGGAAAAACTACGAGCAGTACTTC
NA	TRBV30	TRBJ2-2	NA	CAWSGGTGELFF	TGTGCCTGGAGTGGGGGGACCGGGGAGCTGTTTTTT
NA	TRBV4-1	TRBJ1-6	TRBD1	CASSQGGQGTSPLHF	TGCGCCAGCAGCCAAGGAGGACAGGGGACTTCACCCCTCCACTTT
NA	TRBV3-1/TRBV3-2	TRBJ2-1	NA	CASSQDLPSAAAGEQFF	TGTGCCAGCAGCCAAGATCTTCCTAGCGCCGCTGCGGGTGAGCAGTTCTTC
few	TRBV19	TRBJ1-5	NA	CASSIGGIQPQHF	TGTGCCAGTAGTATTGGAGGGATTCAGCCCCAGCATTTT
NA	TRBV15	TRBJ2-1	NA	CATSRDLTVINEQFF	TGTGCCACCAGCAGAGACCTGACGGTAATCAATGAGCAGTTCTTC
NA	TRBV9	TRBJ1-4	TRBD1	CASSPKDRVIEKLFF	TGTGCCAGCAGCCCCAAGGACAGGGTCATTGAAAAACTGTTTTTT
NA	TRBV7-2	TRBJ1-1	TRBD1	CASSTRTGVNTEAFF	TGTGCCAGCAGCACCCGGACAGGTGTGAACACTGAAGCTTTCTTT
NA	TRBV13	TRBJ2-5	TRBD2	CASSPSIGGGQETQYF	TGTGCCAGCAGCCCCAGTATCGGGGGGGGTCAAGAGACCCAGTACTTC
NA	TRBV10-2	TRBJ2-5	TRBD2	CASSESASGRALETQYF	TGCGCCAGCAGTGAGTCCGCTAGCGGGAGGGCCCTAGAGACCCAGTACTTC
NA	TRBV5-1	TRBJ1-1	NA	CASSPGSSDTEAFF	TGCGCCAGCAGCCCGGGATCGTCAGACACTGAAGCTTTCTTT
NA	TRBV4-1	TRBJ1-1	NA	CASSHLVPASTEAFF	TGCGCCAGCAGCCACTTGGTTCCTGCGAGCACTGAAGCTTTCTTT
NA	TRBV15	TRBJ2-1	NA	CATSRDQGRSFF	TGTGCCACCAGCAGAGATCAGGGACGGTCGTTCTTC
NA	TRBV7-3	TRBJ1-2	NA	CASSPTGGTSYGYTF	TGTGCCAGCAGCCCGACGGGGGGAACGAGCTATGGCTACACCTTC
few	TRBV7-9	TRBJ1-5	TRBD1	CASSDRDRGQPQHF	TGTGCCAGCAGCGACCGGGACAGGGGACAGCCCCAGCATTTT
NA	TRBV7-2	TRBJ2-5	TRBD2	CASSLAGLAGWETQYF	TGTGCCAGCAGCTTAGCGGGGCTAGCGGGATGGGAGACCCAGTACTTC
NA	TRBV6-1	TRBJ2-7	NA	CASSAHRDTDPYEQYF	TGTGCCAGCAGTGCTCACCGGGACACTGACCCCTACGAGCAGTACTTC
NA	TRBV27	TRBJ2-7	NA	CASSELGLIHEQYF	TGTGCCAGCAGTGAACTAGGTTTGATCCACGAGCAGTACTTC
NA	TRBV5-1	TRBJ1-3	NA	CASSPTGAGNTIYF	TGCGCCAGCAGCCCGACCGGAGCTGGAAACACCATATATTTT
few	TRBV23-1	TRBJ2-3	NA	CASSQSGVTTDTQYF	TGCGCCAGCAGTCAATCCGGGGTAACCACAGATACGCAGTATTTT
NA	TRBV5-6	TRBJ1-5	TRBD1	CASSLWAGGPVQPQHF	TGTGCCAGCAGCTTGTGGGCAGGGGGTCCGGTTCAGCCCCAGCATTTT